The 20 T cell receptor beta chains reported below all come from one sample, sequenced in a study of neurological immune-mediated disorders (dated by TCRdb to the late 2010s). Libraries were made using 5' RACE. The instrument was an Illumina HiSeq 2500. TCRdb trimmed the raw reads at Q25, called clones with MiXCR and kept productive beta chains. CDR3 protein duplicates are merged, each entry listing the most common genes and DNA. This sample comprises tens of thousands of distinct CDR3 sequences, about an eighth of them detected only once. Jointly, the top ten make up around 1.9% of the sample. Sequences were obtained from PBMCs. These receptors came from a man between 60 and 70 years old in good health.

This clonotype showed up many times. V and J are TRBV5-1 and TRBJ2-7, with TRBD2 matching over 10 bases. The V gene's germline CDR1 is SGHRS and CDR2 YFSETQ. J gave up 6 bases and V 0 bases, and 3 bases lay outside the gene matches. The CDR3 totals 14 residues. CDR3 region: CASSLASGGGEQYF. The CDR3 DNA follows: TGCGCCAGCAGCTTGGCTAGCGGGGGAGGCGAGCAGTACTTC.

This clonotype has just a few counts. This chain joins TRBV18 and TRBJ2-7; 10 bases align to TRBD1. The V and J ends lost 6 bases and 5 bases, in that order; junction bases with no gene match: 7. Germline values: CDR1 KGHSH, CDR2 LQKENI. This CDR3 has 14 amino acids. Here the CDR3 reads CASSGDRGTHEQYF. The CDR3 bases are TGTGCCAGCTCGGGGGACAGGGGAACCCACGAGCAGTACTTC.

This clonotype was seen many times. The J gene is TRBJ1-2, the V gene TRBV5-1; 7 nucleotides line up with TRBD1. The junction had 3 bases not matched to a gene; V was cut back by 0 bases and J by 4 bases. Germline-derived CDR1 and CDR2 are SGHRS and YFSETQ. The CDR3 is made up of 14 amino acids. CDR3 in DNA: TGCGCCAGCAGCTTGGAGGGACAGCCCTATGGCTACACCTTC. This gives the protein CASSLEGQPYGYTF.

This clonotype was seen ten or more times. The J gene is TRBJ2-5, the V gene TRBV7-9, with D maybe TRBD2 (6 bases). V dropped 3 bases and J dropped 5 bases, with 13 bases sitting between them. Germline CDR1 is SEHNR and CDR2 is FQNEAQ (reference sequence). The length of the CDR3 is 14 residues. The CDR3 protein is CASSFLTSFETQYF. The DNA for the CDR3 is TGTGCCAGCAGCTTTCTAACTAGCTTTGAGACCCAGTACTTC.

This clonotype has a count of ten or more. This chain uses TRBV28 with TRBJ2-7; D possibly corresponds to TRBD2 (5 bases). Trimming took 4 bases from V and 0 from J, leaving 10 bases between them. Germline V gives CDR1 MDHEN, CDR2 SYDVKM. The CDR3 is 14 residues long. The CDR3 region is CASSSSGTSYEQYF. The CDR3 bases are TGTGCCAGCAGTTCCTCGGGAACCTCCTACGAGCAGTACTTC.

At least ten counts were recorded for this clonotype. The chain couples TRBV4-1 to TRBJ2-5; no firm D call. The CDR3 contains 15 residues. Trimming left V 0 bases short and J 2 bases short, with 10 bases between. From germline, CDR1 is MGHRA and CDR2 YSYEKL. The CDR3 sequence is CASSQDGSPQETQYF. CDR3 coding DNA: TGCGCCAGCAGCCAAGACGGTTCACCTCAAGAGACCCAGTACTTC.

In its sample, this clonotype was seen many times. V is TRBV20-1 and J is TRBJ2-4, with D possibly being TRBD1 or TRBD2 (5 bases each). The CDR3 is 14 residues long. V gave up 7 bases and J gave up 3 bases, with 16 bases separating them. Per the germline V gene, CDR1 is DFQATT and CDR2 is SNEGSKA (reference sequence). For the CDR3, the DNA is TGCAGTGTCCCGGGACGAGTTGACAAAAACATTCAGTACTTC. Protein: CSVPGRVDKNIQYF.

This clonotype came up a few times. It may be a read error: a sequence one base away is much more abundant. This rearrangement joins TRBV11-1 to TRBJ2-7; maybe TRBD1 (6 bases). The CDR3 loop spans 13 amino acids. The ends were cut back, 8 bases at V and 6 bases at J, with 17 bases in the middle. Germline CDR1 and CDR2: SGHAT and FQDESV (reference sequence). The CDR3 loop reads CASSGHGPGEQYF. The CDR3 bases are TGTGCCAGCTCGGGACATGGTCCGGGCGAGCAGTACTTC.

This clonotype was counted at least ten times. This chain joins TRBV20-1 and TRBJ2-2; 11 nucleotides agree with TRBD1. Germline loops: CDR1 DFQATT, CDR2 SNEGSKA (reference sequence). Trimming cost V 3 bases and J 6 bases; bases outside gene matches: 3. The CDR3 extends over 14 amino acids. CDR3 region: CSASRTGGSGELFF. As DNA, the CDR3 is TGCAGTGCTAGCAGGACAGGGGGCTCCGGGGAGCTGTTTTTT.

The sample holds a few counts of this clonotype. The CDR3 DNA is TGTGCCAGCAAGGACAGGGTAGACGAGCAGTACTTC. This sequence encodes CASKDRVDEQYF. The J gene is TRBJ2-7, the V gene TRBV2; TRBD1 aligns across 8 bases. The CDR3 loop spans 12 amino acids. The trim removed 7 bases at V and 5 bases at J, leaving 4 bases unmatched. Germline V CDR1 and CDR2: SNHLY, FYNNEI.

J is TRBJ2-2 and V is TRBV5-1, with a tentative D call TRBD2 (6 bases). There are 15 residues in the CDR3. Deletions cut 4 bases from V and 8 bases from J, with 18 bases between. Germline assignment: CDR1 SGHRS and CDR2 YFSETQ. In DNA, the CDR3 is TGCGCCAGCAGCGTGTTTGGCGGGGAAGCAGGGGAGCTGTTTTTT. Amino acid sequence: CASSVFGGEAGELFF.

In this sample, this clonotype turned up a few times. The CDR3 coding sequence is TGTGCCAGCAGCTTATCAGCGGTCCTGTCTTGGGAGCAGTACTTC. Residues: CASSLSAVLSWEQYF. This chain joins TRBV7-8 and TRBJ2-7; the D gene is possibly TRBD2 (5 bases). V was cut by 2 bases and J by 7 bases, with 18 bases left in between. Germline V lookup: CDR1 SGHVS, CDR2 FQNEAQ. The CDR3 extends over 15 amino acids.

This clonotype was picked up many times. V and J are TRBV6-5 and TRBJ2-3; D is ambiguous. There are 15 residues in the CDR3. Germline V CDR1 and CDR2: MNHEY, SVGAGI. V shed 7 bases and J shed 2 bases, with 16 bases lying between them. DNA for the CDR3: TGTGCCAGCATCAGTCAAACCGGGCTCACAGATACGCAGTATTTT. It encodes CASISQTGLTDTQYF.

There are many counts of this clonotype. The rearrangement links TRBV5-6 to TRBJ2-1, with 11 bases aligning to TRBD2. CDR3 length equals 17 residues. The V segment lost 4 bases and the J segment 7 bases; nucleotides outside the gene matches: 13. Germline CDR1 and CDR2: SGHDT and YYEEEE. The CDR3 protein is CASSPTTGTSGLNEQFF. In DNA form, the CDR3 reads TGTGCCAGCAGCCCAACCACGGGGACTAGCGGACTAAATGAGCAGTTCTTC. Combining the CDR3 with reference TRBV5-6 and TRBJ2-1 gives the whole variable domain DAGVTQSPTHLIKTRGQQVTLRCSPKSGHDTVSWYQQALGQGPQFIFQYYEEEERQRGNFPDRFSGHQFPNYSSELNVNALLLGDSALYLCASSPTTGTSGLNEQFFGPGTRLTVL.

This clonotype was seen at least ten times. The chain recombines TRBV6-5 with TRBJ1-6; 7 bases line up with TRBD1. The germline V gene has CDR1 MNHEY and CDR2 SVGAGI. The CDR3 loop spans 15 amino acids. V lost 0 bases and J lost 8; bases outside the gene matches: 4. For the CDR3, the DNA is TGTGCCAGCAGTTACTCGATTCAGGGGGATTCACCCCTCCACTTT. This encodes CASSYSIQGDSPLHF.

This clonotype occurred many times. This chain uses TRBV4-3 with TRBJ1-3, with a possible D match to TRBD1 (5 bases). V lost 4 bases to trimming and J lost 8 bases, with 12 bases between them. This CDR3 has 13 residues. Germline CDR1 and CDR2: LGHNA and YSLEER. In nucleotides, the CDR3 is TGCGCCAGCAGCCCTTCACTGGGGGACACCATATATTTT. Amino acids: CASSPSLGDTIYF.

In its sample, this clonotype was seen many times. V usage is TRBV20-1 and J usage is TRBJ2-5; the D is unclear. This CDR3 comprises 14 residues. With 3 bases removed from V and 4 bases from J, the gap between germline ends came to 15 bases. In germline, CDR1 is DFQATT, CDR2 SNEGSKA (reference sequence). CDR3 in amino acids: CSARARDWGETQYF. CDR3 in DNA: TGCAGTGCTAGGGCCCGTGACTGGGGAGAGACCCAGTACTTC.

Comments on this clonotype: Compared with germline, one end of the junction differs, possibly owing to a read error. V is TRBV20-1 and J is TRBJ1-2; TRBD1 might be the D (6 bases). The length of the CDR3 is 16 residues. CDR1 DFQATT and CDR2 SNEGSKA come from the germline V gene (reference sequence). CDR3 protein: CSARGMDRTTNYVYTF. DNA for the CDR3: TGCAGTGCTAGAGGGATGGACAGAACTACTAACTATGTCTACACCTTC.

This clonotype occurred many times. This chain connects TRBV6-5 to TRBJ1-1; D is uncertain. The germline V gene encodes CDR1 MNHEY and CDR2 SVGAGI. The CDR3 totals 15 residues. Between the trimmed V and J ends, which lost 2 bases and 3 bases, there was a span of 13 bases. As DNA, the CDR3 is TGTGCCAGCAGTTACGATACCAGACCGGACACTGAAGCTTTCTTT. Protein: CASSYDTRPDTEAFF.

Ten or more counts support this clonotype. For the CDR3, the DNA is TGCGCCAGCAGCCGAACAGGGGGCAAGGTCACTGAAGCTTTCTTT. Its translation is CASSRTGGKVTEAFF. The V gene is TRBV5-1, the J gene TRBJ1-1, with TRBD1 identical over 9 bases. The CDR3 length is 15 residues. J lost 4 bases, V lost 4 bases, and 8 bases had no gene match. Germline V CDR1 and CDR2: SGHRS, YFSETQ.